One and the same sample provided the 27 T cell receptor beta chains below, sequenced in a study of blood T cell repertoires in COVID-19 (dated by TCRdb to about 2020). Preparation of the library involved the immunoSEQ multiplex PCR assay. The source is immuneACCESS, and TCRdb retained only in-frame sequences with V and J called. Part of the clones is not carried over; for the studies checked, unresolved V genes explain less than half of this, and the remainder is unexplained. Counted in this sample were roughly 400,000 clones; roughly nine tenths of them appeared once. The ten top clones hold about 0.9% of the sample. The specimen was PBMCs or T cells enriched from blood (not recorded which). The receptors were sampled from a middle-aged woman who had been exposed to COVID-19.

The chain's CDR3 is CASSLGGKAFF. DNA for the CDR3: TGTGCCAGCAGTTTGGGGGGGAAAGCTTTCTTT. The V call is TRBV27, the J call TRBJ1-1; weak D call: TRBD1 (5 bases). Germline CDR1 reads MNHEY; CDR2 reads SMNVEV (reference sequence). The CDR3 consists of 11 residues. V lost 3 bases to trimming and J lost 9 bases, with 8 bases between them.

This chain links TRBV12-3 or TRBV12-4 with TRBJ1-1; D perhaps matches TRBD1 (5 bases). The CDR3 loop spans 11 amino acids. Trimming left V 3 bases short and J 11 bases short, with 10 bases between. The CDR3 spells CASSFGGSAFF. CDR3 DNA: TGTGCCAGCAGTTTCGGGGGATCTGCTTTCTTT.

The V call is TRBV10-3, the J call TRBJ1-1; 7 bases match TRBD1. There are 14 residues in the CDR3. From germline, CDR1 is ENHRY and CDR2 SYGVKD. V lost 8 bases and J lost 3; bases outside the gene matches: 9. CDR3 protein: CAISKGQFDTEAFF. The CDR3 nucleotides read TGTGCCATCTCAAAGGGACAGTTCGACACTGAAGCTTTCTTT.

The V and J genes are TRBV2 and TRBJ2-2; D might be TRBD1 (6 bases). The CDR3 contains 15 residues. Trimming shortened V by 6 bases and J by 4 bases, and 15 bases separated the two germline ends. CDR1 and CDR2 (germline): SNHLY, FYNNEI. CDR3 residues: CASREDSGSTGELFF. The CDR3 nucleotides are TGTGCCAGCAGGGAGGACAGTGGGAGCACCGGGGAGCTGTTTTTT.

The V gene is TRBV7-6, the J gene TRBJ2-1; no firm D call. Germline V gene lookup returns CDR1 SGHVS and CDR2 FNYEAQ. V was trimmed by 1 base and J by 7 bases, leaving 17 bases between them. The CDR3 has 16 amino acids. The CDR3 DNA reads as TGTGCCAGCAGCTTAGTGGCTAGTGAAGGCTTGAATGAGCAGTTCTTC. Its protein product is CASSLVASEGLNEQFF.

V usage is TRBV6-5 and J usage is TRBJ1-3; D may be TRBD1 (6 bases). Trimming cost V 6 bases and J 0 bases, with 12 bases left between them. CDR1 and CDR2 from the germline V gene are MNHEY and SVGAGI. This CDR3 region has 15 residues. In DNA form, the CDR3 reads TGTGCCAGCAGGCAGGACAGATTCTCTGGAAACACCATATATTTT. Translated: CASRQDRFSGNTIYF.

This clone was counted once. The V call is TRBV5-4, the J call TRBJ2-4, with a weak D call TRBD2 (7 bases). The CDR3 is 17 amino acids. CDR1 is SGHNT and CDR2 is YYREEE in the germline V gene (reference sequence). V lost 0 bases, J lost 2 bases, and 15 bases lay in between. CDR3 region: CASSLGGGTSSKNIQYF. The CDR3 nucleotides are TGTGCCAGCAGCTTGGGGGGGGGCACTAGCTCCAAAAACATTCAGTACTTC. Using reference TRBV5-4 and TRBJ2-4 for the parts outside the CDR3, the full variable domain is ETGVTQSPTHLIKTRGQQVTLRCSSQSGHNTVSWYQQALGQGPQFIFQYYREEENGRGNFPPRFSGLQFPNYSSELNVNALELDDSALYLCASSLGGGTSSKNIQYFGAGTRLSVL.

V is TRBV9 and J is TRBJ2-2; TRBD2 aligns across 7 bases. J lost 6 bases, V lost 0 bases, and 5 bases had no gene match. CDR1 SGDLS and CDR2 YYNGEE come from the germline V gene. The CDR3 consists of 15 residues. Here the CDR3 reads CASSVAGGGAGELFF. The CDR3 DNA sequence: TGTGCCAGCAGCGTAGCGGGAGGAGGGGCCGGGGAGCTGTTTTTT. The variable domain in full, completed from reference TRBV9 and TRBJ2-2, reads DSGVTQTPKHLITATGQRVTLRCSPRSGDLSVYWYQQSLDQGLQFLIQYYNGEERAKGNILERFSAQQFPDLHSELNLSSLELGDSALYFCASSVAGGGAGELFFGEGSRLTVL.

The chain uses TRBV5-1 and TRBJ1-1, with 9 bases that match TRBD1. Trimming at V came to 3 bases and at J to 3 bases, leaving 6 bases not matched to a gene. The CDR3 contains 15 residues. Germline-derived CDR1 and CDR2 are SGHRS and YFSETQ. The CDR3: CASSSRTGADTEAFF. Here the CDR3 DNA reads TGCGCCAGCAGCTCAAGGACAGGGGCGGACACTGAAGCTTTCTTT. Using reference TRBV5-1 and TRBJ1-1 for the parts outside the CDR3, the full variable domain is KAGVTQTPRYLIKTRGQQVTLSCSPISGHRSVSWYQQTPGQGLQFLFEYFSETQRNKGNFPGRFSGRQFSNSRSEMNVSTLELGDSALYLCASSSRTGADTEAFFGQGTRLTVV.

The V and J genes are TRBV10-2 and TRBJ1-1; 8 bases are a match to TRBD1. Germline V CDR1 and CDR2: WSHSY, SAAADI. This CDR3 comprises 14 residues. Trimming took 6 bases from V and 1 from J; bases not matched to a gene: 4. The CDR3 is CASRIGTGNTEAFF. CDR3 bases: TGCGCCAGCAGAATCGGGACAGGGAACACTGAAGCTTTCTTT.

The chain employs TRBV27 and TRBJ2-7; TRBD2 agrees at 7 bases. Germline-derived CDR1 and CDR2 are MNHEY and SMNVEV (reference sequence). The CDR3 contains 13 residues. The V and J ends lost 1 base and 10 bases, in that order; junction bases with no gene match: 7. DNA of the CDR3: TGTGCCAGCAGTTTATTTGGGAGGGTGGAACAGTACTTC. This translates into CASSLFGRVEQYF.

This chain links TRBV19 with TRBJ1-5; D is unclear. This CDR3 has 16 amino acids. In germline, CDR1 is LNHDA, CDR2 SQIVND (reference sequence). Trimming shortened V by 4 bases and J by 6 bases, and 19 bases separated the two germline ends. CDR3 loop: CASSTPRMQRSQPQHF. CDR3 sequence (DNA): TGTGCCAGTAGTACCCCCCGCATGCAGCGCAGTCAGCCCCAGCATTTT.

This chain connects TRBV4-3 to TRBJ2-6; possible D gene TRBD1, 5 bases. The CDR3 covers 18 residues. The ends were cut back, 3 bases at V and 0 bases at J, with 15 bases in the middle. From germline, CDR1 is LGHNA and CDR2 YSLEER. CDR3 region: CASSQTTGLTSGANVLTF. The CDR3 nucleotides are TGCGCCAGCAGCCAGACCACAGGCTTAACCTCTGGGGCCAACGTCCTGACTTTC.

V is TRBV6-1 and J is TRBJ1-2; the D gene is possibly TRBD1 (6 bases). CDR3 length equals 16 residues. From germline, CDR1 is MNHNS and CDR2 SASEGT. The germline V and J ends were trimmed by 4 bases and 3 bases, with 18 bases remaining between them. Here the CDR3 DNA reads TGTGCCAGCAGTGCCCAAGACAGGTACCCTTACTATGGCTACACCTTC. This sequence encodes CASSAQDRYPYYGYTF.

Written as DNA, the CDR3 is TGTGCCAGCAGCTCCCGGAGGGGCGCGTCTAACACTGAAGCTTTCTTT. Protein: CASSSRRGASNTEAFF. The chain links TRBV7-9 to TRBJ1-1; D may be TRBD1 (5 bases). Germline V gives CDR1 SEHNR, CDR2 FQNEAQ (reference sequence). The ends were cut back, 4 bases at V and 2 bases at J, with 17 bases in the middle. The CDR3 is 16 amino acids.

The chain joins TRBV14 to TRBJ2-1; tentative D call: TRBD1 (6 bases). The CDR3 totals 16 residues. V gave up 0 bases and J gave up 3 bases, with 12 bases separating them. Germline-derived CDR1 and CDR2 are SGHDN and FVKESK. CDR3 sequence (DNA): TGTGCCAGCAGCCAAGATGCCAGGGGAGTCTACAATGAGCAGTTCTTC. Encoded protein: CASSQDARGVYNEQFF.

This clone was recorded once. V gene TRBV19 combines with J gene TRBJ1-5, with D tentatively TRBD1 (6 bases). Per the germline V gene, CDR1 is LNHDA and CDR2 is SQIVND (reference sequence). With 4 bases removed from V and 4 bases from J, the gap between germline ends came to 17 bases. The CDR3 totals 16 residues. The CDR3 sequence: CASSTPTGTINQPQHF. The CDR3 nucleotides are TGTGCCAGTAGTACCCCGACCGGGACAATTAATCAGCCCCAGCATTTT. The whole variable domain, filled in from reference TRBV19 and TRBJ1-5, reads DGGITQSPKYLFRKEGQNVTLSCEQNLNHDAMYWYRQDPGQGLRLIYYSQIVNDFQKGDIAEGYSVSREKKESFPLTVTSAQKNPTAFYLCASSTPTGTINQPQHFGDGTRLSIL.

The CDR3 nucleotides are TGTGCCAGCAGGCAGGGGGCAAATAATTCACCCCTCCACTTT. Translation gives CASRQGANNSPLHF. The rearrangement uses TRBV6-5 and TRBJ1-6; 8 nucleotides line up with TRBD1. Germline V lookup: CDR1 MNHEY, CDR2 SVGAGI. CDR3 size: 14 residues. Unmatched junction bases numbered 3, after V lost 6 bases and J lost 5 bases.

Here the CDR3 DNA reads TGTGCCAGCAGCCCCGGGACAGGGGGCAGGGATTCACCCCTCCACTTT. Translated: CASSPGTGGRDSPLHF. This rearrangement joins TRBV7-9 to TRBJ1-6, with TRBD1 matching 12 bases. Germline loops: CDR1 SEHNR, CDR2 FQNEAQ (reference sequence). Trimming cost V 5 bases and J 8 bases; bases outside gene matches: 7. The CDR3 loop spans 16 amino acids. Drawing the rest from reference TRBV7-9 and TRBJ1-6, the complete variable domain is DTGVSQNPRHKITKRGQNVTFRCDPISEHNRLYWYRQTLGQGPEFLTYFQNEAQLEKSRLLSDRFSAERPKGSFSTLEIQRTEQGDSAMYLCASSPGTGGRDSPLHFGNGTRLTVT.

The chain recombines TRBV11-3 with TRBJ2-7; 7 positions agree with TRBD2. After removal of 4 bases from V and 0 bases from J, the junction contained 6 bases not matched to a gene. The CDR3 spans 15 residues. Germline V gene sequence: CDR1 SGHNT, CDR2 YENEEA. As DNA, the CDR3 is TGTGCCAGCAGCTCGGGCGGGGGAGTCTCCTACGAGCAGTACTTC. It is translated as CASSSGGGVSYEQYF.

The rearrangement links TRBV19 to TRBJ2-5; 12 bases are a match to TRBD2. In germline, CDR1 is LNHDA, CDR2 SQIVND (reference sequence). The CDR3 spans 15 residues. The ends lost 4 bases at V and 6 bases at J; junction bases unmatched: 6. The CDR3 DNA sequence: TGTGCCAGTAGTAGACTAGCGGGAGAGAGGAAGACCCAGTACTTC. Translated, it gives CASSRLAGERKTQYF.

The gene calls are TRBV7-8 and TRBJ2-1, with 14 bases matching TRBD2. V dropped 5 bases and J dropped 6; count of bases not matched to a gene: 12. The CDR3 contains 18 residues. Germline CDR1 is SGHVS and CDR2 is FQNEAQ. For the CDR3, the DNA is TGTGCCAGCAGCCGATCCCTTCAGACTAGCGGGAGGGCCAATGAGCAGTTCTTC. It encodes CASSRSLQTSGRANEQFF.

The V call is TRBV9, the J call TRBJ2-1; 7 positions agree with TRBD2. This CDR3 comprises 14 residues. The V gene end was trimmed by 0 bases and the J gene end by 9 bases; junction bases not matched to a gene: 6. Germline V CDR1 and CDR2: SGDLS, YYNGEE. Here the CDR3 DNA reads TGTGCCAGCAGCGTAGGACTAGCCCGTGGTGAGCAGTTCTTC. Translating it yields CASSVGLARGEQFF.

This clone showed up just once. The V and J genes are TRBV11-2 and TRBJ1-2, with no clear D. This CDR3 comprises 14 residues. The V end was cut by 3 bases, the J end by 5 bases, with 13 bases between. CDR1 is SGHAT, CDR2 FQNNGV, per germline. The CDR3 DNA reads TGTGCCAGCAGCTTCCCCGGGTACGGATATGGCTACACCTTC. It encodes CASSFPGYGYGYTF. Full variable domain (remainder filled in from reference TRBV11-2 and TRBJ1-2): EAGVAQSPRYKIIEKRQSVAFWCNPISGHATLYWYQQILGQGPKLLIQFQNNGVVDDSQLPKDRFSAERLKGVDSTLKIQPAKLEDSAVYLCASSFPGYGYGYTFGSGTRLTVV.

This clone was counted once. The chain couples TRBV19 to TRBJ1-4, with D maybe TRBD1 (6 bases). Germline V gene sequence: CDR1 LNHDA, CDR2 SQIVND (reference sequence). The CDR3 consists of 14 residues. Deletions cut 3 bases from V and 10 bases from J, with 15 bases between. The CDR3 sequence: CASSIGGNSGKLFF. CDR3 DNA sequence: TGTGCCAGTAGTATTGGGGGCAATTCGGGAAAACTGTTTTTT.

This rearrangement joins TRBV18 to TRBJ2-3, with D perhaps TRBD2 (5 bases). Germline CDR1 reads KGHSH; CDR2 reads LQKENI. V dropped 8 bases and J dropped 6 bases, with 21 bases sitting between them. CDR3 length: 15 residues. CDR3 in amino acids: CASARAELPRDTQYF. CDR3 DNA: TGTGCCAGCGCTCGAGCGGAGCTTCCGCGGGATACGCAGTATTTT.

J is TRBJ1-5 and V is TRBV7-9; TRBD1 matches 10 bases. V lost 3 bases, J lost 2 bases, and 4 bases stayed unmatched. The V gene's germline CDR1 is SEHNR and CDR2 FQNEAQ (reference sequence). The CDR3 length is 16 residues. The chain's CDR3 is CASSFGTGAGNQPQHF. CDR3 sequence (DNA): TGTGCCAGCAGCTTCGGGACAGGGGCCGGCAATCAGCCCCAGCATTTT. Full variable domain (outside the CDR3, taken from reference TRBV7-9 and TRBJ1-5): DTGVSQNPRHKITKRGQNVTFRCDPISEHNRLYWYRQTLGQGPEFLTYFQNEAQLEKSRLLSDRFSAERPKGSFSTLEIQRTEQGDSAMYLCASSFGTGAGNQPQHFGDGTRLSIL.